Each of the 2 T cell receptor beta chains below was sequenced from the same sample in a study of T cells in Graves' hyperthyroidism and ophthalmopathy. TCR beta CDR3 sequences were amplified from RNA transcripts. The HTBI primer set served for first-round RT-PCR of the TCR CDR3. TCRdb ran MiXCR on the multiplex PCR reads and lists one entry per CDR3 protein. The repertoire holds around 660,000 distinct CDR3 sequences, with 45% as singletons. Sequencing used peripheral blood or thyroid tissue (not recorded which). The source of these receptors is an adult man with Graves' disease, either hyperthyroidism or ophthalmopathy (not recorded which).

CDR3 in amino acids: CASREGAGEQYF. The CDR3 nucleotides are TGTGCCAGCAGGGAGGGGGCCGGCGAGCAGTACTTC. The gene calls are TRBV12-3 or TRBV12-4 and TRBJ2-7, with a possible D match to TRBD1 (7 bases). Trimming shortened V by 6 bases and J by 6 bases, and 12 bases separated the two germline ends. The CDR3 has 12 residues.

The chain has TRBV29-1 and TRBJ1-2, with 10 bases fitting TRBD1. The CDR3 spans 13 residues. The germline gives CDR1 SQVTM, CDR2 ANQGSEA. With V trimmed by 4 bases and J by 5 bases, 4 bases remained unmatched. The CDR3 DNA reads TGCAGCGTTGCCAGGACAGGGGGTTATGGCTACACCTTC. It specifies CSVARTGGYGYTF. Looking up the rest from reference TRBV29-1 and TRBJ1-2 gives the full variable domain: SAVISQKPSRDICQRGTSLTIQCQVDSQVTMMFWYRQQPGQSLTLIATANQGSEATYESGFVIDKFPISRPNLTFSTLTVSNMSPEDSSIYLCSVARTGGYGYTFGSGTRLTVV.